This is a list of T cell receptor beta chains from one sample in a study of shared clonotypes between healthy human individuals. Using immunoSEQ multiplex PCR, the repertoire was profiled, and TCRdb retains in-frame clones only, with some absent. The table records more than 2 million clones, 90% to 97% of them present only once. The sample comprised naive CD4+ T cells sorted from blood. These receptors were taken from a man younger than 35 in good health. Each CDR3 is given with its conserved first and last residue. The D gene is left open where the match is weak. Size values are once, few and many counts, or a class for expanded clones, and some rows have none.

-	TRBJ1-2	-	TRBV30	TGTGCCTGGAGTGTAGGGAGTGGCAGCGCTAGCTTGGGCTACACCTTC	CAWSVGSGSASLGYTF
-	TRBJ2-1	-	TRBV6-6	TGTGCCAGCAGTTATGGGGCAGGGGAGGTGAGTGAGCAGTTCTTC	CASSYGAGEVSEQFF
-	TRBJ1-1	-	TRBV29-1	TGCAGCGTTGAAGAAGGGGGTACTGAAGCTTTCTTT	CSVEEGGTEAFF
few	TRBJ1-2	TRBD1	TRBV23-1	TGCGCCAGCAGTCAATCCCGATCAGGACAGGGGACCTATGGCTACACCTTC	CASSQSRSGQGTYGYTF
-	TRBJ2-2	-	TRBV29-1	TGCAGCGTTGACGGGTACCCCGGGGAGCTGTTTTTT	CSVDGYPGELFF
-	TRBJ2-7	TRBD1	TRBV5-1	TGCGCCAGCAGATGGGACAGCAACTACGAGCAGTACTTC	CASRWDSNYEQYF
-	TRBJ1-2	-	TRBV5-4	TGTGCCAGCAGCACGCAGACAGGCCCTTCCTGGTATGGCTACACCTTC	CASSTQTGPSWYGYTF
-	TRBJ2-1	TRBD2	TRBV4-1	TGCGCCAGCAGCCCCACGGGACTAGCGTCCTACAATGAGCAGTTCTTC	CASSPTGLASYNEQFF
-	TRBJ2-7	-	TRBV29-1	TGCAGCGTTGGGGAACAGACCTACGAGCAGTACTTC	CSVGEQTYEQYF
-	TRBJ2-1	-	TRBV7-7	TGTGCTAGCAGCCCTACAGTGTACAATGAGCAGTTCTTC	CASSPTVYNEQFF
-	TRBJ1-1	-	TRBV7-6	TGTGCCAGCAGCCTAGCGGGTTTGAACACTGAAGCTTTCTTT	CASSLAGLNTEAFF
-	TRBJ1-2	-	TRBV28	TGTGCCAGCAGTTTAATTAACGGAGCTAACTATGGCTACACCTTC	CASSLINGANYGYTF
-	TRBJ2-2	-	TRBV6-5	TGTGCCAGCAGTTACTCTACGCAGGCGAACACCGGGGAGCTGTTTTTT	CASSYSTQANTGELFF
-	TRBJ1-6	-	TRBV5-4	TGTGCCAGCAGCTCGTCTTCGGGGGGTAATTCACCCCTCCACTTT	CASSSSSGGNSPLHF
-	TRBJ2-4	-	TRBV7-2	TGTGCCACCGGGGGACTAGCCAAAAACATTCAGTACTTC	CATGGLAKNIQYF
-	TRBJ2-5	TRBD2	TRBV7-3	TGTGCCAGCAGCCCGACTAGCGGGGGGGCATACGAGACCCAGTACTTC	CASSPTSGGAYETQYF
-	TRBJ1-1	-	TRBV11-2	TGTGCCAGCAGTGAGTTACGTGACACTGAAGCTTTCTTT	CASSELRDTEAFF
-	TRBJ1-3	-	TRBV7-9	TGTGCCAGCAGCTTTGTGGGTGGGCGCAAGGTCGGAAACACCATATATTTT	CASSFVGGRKVGNTIYF
-	TRBJ1-3	-	TRBV5-1	TGCGCCAGCAGCTTGGGCAGGGCATTCGTCCCGGGCTCTGGAAACACCATATATTTT	CASSLGRAFVPGSGNTIYF
-	TRBJ1-4	TRBD1	TRBV5-1	TGCGCCAGCAGCTTACTTAGACAGGGCTCGACTAATGAAAAACTGTTTTTT	CASSLLRQGSTNEKLFF
-	TRBJ1-2	TRBD1	TRBV10-3	TGTGCCATCAGTGCCCGTCAGGCAGGGGGGGGCGGAAGCACCTTC	CAISARQAGGGGSTF
once	TRBJ1-3	TRBD1	TRBV5-1	TGCGCCAGCAGCGAGACAGGGGGCGTAAACACCATATATTTT	CASSETGGVNTIYF
-	TRBJ1-1	TRBD1	TRBV6-1	TGTGCCAGCAGCCTCGACAGGGGTTGGGGGACTGAAGCTTTCTTT	CASSLDRGWGTEAFF
-	TRBJ2-3	-	TRBV18	TGTGCCAGCTCACCACGTGAGACAACCACAGATACGCAGTATTTT	CASSPRETTTDTQYF
-	TRBJ2-4	TRBD1	TRBV5-8	TGTGCCAGCAGCTTGTCAGGGACAGAGATAGCCAAAAACATTCAGTACTTC	CASSLSGTEIAKNIQYF
-	TRBJ1-6	-	TRBV23-1	TGCGCCAGTAGTCAGGGGCAGTGGTTTTATAATTCACCCCTCCACTTT	CASSQGQWFYNSPLHF
-	TRBJ2-5	-	TRBV2	TGTGCCAGCAAGAATAGCGGCCTCCAAGAGACCCAGTACTTC	CASKNSGLQETQYF
-	TRBJ2-7	TRBD2	TRBV7-9	TGTGCCAGCAGCCCTAGAGCTCCAAAACTAGCGAATAGCTCCTACGAGCAGTACTTC	CASSPRAPKLANSSYEQYF
-	TRBJ2-3	-	TRBV5-4	TGTGCCAGCAGCTTTGGGGGTTCTAGCACAGATACGCAGTATTTT	CASSFGGSSTDTQYF
-	TRBJ2-5	-	TRBV30	TGTGCCTGGAGTGTTCGACACCTCCAAGAGACCCAGTACTTC	CAWSVRHLQETQYF
-	TRBJ1-4	TRBD1	TRBV4-1	TGCGCCAGCAGCGAGCAAGCCAGGGGGGCTAATGAAAAACTGTTTTTT	CASSEQARGANEKLFF
-	TRBJ2-7	-	TRBV9	TGTGCCAGCAGCGTAGATCTAGGCCGTTACGAGCAGTACTTC	CASSVDLGRYEQYF
-	TRBJ1-1	-	TRBV7-2	TGTGCCAGCAGCTTAGGGTGGGGCGGGTTTTATGCTTTCTTT	CASSLGWGGFYAFF
-	TRBJ1-3	TRBD1	TRBV6-1	TGTGCCAGCAGAGTGACAGGGTCCTCTGGAAACACCATATATTTT	CASRVTGSSGNTIYF
-	TRBJ2-4	TRBD1	TRBV2	TGTGCCAGCAGTTTCTCCGGGACAGGGGGCGTAAACATTCAGTACTTC	CASSFSGTGGVNIQYF
-	TRBJ2-7	-	TRBV5-6	TGTGCCAGCAGCTTACAGGGACCCTCACCCTCATCATTC	CASSLQGPSPSSF
-	TRBJ1-1	TRBD1	TRBV5-1	TGCGCCAGCAGCTTACAGGGGGCGGTGAACACTGAAGCTTTCTTT	CASSLQGAVNTEAFF
-	TRBJ1-1	TRBD1	TRBV10-3	TGTGCCATCAGCGACAGGGGCCGTGACATTAACACTGAAGCTTTCTTT	CAISDRGRDINTEAFF
-	TRBJ1-3	TRBD1	TRBV7-9	TGTGCCAGCAGCCCACAGGGGGTATCTGGAAACACCATATATTTT	CASSPQGVSGNTIYF
once	TRBJ2-7	TRBD1	TRBV4-1	TGCGCCAGCAGCCTAGGGACAGCGCTCCCATACGAGCAGTACTTC	CASSLGTALPYEQYF
-	TRBJ2-3	-	TRBV7-2	TGTGCCAGCAGTACCCGGGTCTCTGGGGGCACAGATACGCAGTATTTT	CASSTRVSGGTDTQYF
-	TRBJ2-7	-	TRBV25-1	TGTGCCAGCAGTAATGACGGTACCTACGAGCAGTACTTC	CASSNDGTYEQYF
-	TRBJ2-7	TRBD2	TRBV14	TGTGCCAGCAGCCAGTCGACTAGCGGGACGAGCTCCTACGAGCAGTACTTC	CASSQSTSGTSSYEQYF
-	TRBJ1-2	TRBD1	TRBV18	TGTGCCAGCTCCTCGGGACAGGATTATGGCTACACCTTC	CASSSGQDYGYTF
-	TRBJ1-2	-	TRBV5-1	TGCGCCAGCAGCTCGGACGGTCAGGGCAGTGGCTACACCTTC	CASSSDGQGSGYTF
-	TRBJ2-5	-	TRBV2	TGTGCCAGCAGTCCCCGGACGCAGGGTCAAGAGACCCAGTACTTC	CASSPRTQGQETQYF
-	TRBJ1-2	-	TRBV4-1	TGCGCCAGCAGCCAAGTTCTCTATGGTAATGGCTACACCTTC	CASSQVLYGNGYTF
once	TRBJ2-4	-	TRBV2	TGTGCCAGCAGTGATAGCGGACAGCCAGCCAAAAACATTCAGTACTTC	CASSDSGQPAKNIQYF
-	TRBJ2-1	-	TRBV7-2	TGTGCCAGCAGCTTAGGGGGAGGACGGTCCTACAATGAGCAGTTCTTC	CASSLGGGRSYNEQFF
-	TRBJ2-7	-	TRBV6-6	TGTGCCAGCAGTTCGGGACCCTCAGACTACGAGCAGTACTTC	CASSSGPSDYEQYF
-	TRBJ1-2	-	TRBV28	TGTGCCAGCAGTTCCGCGCCCCTTGGCTACACCTTC	CASSSAPLGYTF
-	TRBJ1-6	TRBD1	TRBV11-2	TGTGCCAGCAGCTTTAGACAGGGGGCCCCCTATAATTCACCCCTCCACTTT	CASSFRQGAPYNSPLHF
-	TRBJ1-4	-	TRBV7-2	TGTGCCAGCAGCCCTGATAACAGGGTGGAAAAACTGTTTTTT	CASSPDNRVEKLFF
-	TRBJ2-5	TRBD2	TRBV11-2	TGTGCCAGCAGCCCCAACGGGGGGGGAGAGACCCAGTACTTC	CASSPNGGGETQYF
once	TRBJ2-4	-	TRBV29-1	TGCAGCGTGGGCCGAGGGGGAGACTTAGCCAAAAACATTCAGTACTTC	CSVGRGGDLAKNIQYF
-	TRBJ2-5	-	TRBV18	TGTGCCAGCTCACCCGGGACACAAGAGACCCAGTACTTC	CASSPGTQETQYF
-	TRBJ1-6	-	TRBV6-1	TGTGCCAGCTGTGGAGCCCCAGGCATTAATTCACCCCTCCACTTT	CASCGAPGINSPLHF